The TCR beta chain under discussion was sequenced for a study of control samples from healthy donors and cancer patients. Germline lookup yields CDR1 MNHNS and CDR2 SASEGT. The CDR3 has 14 amino acids. The trim removed 2 bases at V and 1 base at J, leaving 1 base unmatched. Method: immunoSEQ multiplex PCR; TCRdb's copy keeps in-frame clones and lacks some. The sample holds 120,000 or so clones, roughly nine tenths seen once. The chain carries TRBV6-1 and TRBJ1-1, with 7 nucleotides matching TRBD1. This TCR came from a woman younger than 35 in good health. The specimen sequenced was blood. The CDR3 region has the DNA TGTGCCAGCAGTGAACAGGGGGAGAACACTGAAGCTTTCTTT. It is translated as CASSEQGENTEAFF.